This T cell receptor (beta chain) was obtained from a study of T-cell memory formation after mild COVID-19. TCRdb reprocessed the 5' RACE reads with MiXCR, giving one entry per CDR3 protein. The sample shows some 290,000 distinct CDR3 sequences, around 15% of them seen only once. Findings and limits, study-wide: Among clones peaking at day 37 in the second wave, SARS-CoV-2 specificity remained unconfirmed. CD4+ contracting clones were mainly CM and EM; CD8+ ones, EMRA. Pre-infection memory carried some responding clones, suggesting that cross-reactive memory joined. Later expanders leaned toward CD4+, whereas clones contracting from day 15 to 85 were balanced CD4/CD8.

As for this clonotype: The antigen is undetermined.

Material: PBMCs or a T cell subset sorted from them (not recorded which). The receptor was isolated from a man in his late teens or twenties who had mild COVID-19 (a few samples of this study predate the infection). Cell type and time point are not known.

As DNA, the CDR3 is TGTGCCAGCAGTTTATCGCTTAAGGGGTCACCCCTCCACTTT. Its translation: CASSLSLKGSPLHF. The V and J genes are TRBV12-3 or TRBV12-4 and TRBJ1-6, with D maybe TRBD1 (5 bases). This CDR3 has 14 residues. Trimming removed 2 bases at V and 10 bases at J, with 12 bases between.